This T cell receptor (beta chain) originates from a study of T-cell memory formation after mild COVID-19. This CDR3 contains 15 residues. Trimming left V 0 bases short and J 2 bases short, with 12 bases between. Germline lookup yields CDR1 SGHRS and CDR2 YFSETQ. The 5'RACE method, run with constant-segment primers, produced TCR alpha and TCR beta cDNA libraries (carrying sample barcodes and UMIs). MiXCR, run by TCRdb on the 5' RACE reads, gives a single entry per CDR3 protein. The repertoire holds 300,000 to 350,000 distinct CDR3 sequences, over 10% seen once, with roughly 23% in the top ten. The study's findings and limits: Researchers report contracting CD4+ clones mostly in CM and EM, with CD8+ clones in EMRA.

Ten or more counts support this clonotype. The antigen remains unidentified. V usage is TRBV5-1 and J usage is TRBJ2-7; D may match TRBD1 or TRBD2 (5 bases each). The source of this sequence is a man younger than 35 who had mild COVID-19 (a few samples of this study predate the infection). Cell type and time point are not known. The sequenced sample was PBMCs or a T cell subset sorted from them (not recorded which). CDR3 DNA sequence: TGCGCCAGCAGCTTGGGAGGGGCGTGGGCCTACGAGCAGTACTTC. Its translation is CASSLGGAWAYEQYF. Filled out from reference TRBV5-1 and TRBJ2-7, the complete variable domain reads KAGVTQTPRYLIKTRGQQVTLSCSPISGHRSVSWYQQTPGQGLQFLFEYFSETQRNKGNFPGRFSGRQFSNSRSEMNVSTLELGDSALYLCASSLGGAWAYEQYFGPGTRLTVT.